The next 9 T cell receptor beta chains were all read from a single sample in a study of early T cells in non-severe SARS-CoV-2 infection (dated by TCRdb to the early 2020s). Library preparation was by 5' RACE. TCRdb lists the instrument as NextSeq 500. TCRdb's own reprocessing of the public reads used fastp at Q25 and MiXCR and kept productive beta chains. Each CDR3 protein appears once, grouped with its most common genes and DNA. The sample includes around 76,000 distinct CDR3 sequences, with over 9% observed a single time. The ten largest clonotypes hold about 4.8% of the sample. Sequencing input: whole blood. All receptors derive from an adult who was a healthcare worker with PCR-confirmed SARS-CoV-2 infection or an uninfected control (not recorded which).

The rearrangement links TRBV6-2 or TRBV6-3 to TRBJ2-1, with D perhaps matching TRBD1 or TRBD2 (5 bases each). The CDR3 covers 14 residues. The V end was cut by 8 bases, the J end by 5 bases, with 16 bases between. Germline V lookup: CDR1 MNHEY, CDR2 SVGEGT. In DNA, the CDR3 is TGTGCCAGCCTCAGGGACCCCGGGAACAATGAGCAGTTCTTC. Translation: CASLRDPGNNEQFF.

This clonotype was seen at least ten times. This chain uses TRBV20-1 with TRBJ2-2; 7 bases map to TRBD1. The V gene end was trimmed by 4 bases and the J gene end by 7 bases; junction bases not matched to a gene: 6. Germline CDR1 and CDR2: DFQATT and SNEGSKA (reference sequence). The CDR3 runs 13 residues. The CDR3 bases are TGCAGTGCTAAAGGGGGCGCAGGCGGGGAGCTGTTTTTT. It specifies CSAKGGAGGELFF.

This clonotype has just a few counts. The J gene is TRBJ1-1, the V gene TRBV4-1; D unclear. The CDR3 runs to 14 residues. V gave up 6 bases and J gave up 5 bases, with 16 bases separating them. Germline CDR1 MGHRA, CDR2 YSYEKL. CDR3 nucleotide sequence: TGCGCCAGCAGGAACCCGAGGATGGGAACTGAAGCTTTCTTT. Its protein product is CASRNPRMGTEAFF.

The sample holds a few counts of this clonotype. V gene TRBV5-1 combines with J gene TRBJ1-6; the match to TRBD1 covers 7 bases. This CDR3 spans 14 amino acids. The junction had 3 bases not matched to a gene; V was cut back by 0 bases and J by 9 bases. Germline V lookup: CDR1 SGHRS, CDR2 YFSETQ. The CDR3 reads CASSLEQGRSPLHF. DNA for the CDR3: TGCGCCAGCAGCTTGGAACAGGGGCGTTCACCCCTCCACTTT. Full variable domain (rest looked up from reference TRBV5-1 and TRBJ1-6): KAGVTQTPRYLIKTRGQQVTLSCSPISGHRSVSWYQQTPGQGLQFLFEYFSETQRNKGNFPGRFSGRQFSNSRSEMNVSTLELGDSALYLCASSLEQGRSPLHFGNGTRLTVT.

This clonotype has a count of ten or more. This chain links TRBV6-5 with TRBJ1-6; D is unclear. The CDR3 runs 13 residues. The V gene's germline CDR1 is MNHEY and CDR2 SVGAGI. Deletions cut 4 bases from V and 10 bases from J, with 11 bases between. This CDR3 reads CASSSLGVSPLHF. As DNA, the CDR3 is TGTGCCAGCAGTTCCCTGGGCGTCTCACCCCTCCACTTT.

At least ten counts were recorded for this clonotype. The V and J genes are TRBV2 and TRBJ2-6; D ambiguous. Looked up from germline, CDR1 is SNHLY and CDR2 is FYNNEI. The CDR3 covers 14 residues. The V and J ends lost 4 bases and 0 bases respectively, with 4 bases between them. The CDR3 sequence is CASSGSSGANVLTF. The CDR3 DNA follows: TGTGCCAGCAGTGGTAGCTCTGGGGCCAACGTCCTGACTTTC.

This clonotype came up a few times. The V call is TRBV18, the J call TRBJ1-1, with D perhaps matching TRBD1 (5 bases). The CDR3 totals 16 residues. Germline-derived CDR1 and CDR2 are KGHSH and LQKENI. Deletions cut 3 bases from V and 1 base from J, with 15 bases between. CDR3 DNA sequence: TGTGCCAGCTCACCCCAACTGGCAGGGCGGAACACTGAAGCTTTCTTT. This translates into CASSPQLAGRNTEAFF.

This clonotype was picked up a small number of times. The CDR3 reads CSAMVRQRVETQYF. CDR3 in DNA: TGCAGTGCTATGGTTCGACAGCGAGTAGAGACCCAGTACTTC. The chain uses TRBV20-1 and TRBJ2-5, with a weak D call TRBD1 (5 bases). The CDR3 length is 14 residues. Germline lookup yields CDR1 DFQATT and CDR2 SNEGSKA (reference sequence). V shed 4 bases and J shed 4 bases, with 16 bases lying between them.

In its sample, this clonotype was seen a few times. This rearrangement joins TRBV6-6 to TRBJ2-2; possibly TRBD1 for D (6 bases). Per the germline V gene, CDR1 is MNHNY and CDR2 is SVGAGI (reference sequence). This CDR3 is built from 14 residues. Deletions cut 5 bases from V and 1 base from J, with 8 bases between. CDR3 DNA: TGTGCCAGCAGTGGGGGCGGGAACACCGGGGAGCTGTTTTTT. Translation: CASSGGGNTGELFF.